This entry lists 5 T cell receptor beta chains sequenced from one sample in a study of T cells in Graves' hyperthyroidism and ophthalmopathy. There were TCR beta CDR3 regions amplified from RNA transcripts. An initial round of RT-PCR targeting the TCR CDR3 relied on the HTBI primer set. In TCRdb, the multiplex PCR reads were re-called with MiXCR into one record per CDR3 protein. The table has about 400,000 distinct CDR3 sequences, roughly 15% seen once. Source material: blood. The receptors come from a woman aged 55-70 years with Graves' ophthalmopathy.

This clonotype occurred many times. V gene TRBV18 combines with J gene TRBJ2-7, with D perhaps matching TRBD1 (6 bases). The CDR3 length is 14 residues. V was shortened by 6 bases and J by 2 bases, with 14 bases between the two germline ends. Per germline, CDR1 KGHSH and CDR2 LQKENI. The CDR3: CASSLPGHTYEQYF. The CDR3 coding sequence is TGTGCCAGCTCCCTACCGGGACACACCTACGAGCAGTACTTC. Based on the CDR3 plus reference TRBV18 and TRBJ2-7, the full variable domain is NAGVMQNPRHLVRRRGQEARLRCSPMKGHSHVYWYRQLPEEGLKFMVYLQKENIIDESGMPKERFSAEFPKEGPSILRIQQVVRGDSAAYFCASSLPGHTYEQYFGPGTRLTVT.

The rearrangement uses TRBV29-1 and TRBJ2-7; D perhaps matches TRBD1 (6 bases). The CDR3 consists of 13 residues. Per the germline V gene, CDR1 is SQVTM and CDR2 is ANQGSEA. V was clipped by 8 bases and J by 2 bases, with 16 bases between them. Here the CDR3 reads CSIKQGKTYEQYF. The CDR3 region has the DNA TGCAGCATAAAACAGGGAAAAACCTACGAGCAGTACTTC.

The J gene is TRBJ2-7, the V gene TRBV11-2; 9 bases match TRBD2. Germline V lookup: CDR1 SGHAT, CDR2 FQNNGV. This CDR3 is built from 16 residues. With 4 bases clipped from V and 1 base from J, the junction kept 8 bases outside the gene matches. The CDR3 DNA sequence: TGTGCCAGCAGCTCGGCATGGACTAGCGAGTCCTACGAGCAGTACTTC. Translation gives CASSSAWTSESYEQYF.

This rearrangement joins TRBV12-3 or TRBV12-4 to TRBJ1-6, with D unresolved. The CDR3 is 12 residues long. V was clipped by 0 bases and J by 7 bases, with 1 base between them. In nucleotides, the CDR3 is TGTGCCAGCAGTTTAGCGAATTCACCCCTCCACTTT. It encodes CASSLANSPLHF.

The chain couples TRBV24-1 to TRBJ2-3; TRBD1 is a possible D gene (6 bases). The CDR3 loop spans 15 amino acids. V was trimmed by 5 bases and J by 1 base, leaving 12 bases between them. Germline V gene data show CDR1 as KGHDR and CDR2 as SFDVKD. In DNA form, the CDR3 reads TGTGCCACCAGTGCGCCACAGGGTGGCACAGATACGCAGTATTTT. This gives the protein CATSAPQGGTDTQYF.